This TCR beta chain was obtained from a study of CD8 T cells in Susac syndrome (dated by TCRdb to between 2019 and 2020). Some background on the complete study: The study used repertoire sequencing to test whether antigen drove CD8+ T cell activation and differentiation in Susac syndrome. General conclusions and limits of the study: The number of individuals in the TCR sequencing and HLA analysis was recognized as being relatively small.

About this clonotype: Its antigen specificity is not known. There are no base qualities to consult, and no much larger clone falls within one base.

RNA was extracted using the RNeasy kit, and roughly 0.45 to 1 microgram was reverse transcribed with random hexamers. The immunoSEQ multiplex PCR assay, which covers 54 Vbeta and 13 Jbeta segments, was used to amplify TCR beta CDR3 regions. PCR amplification bias was corrected using a synthetic template baseline for primer optimization and computational correction. The original methods were these. Reads were annotated to V, D and J genes per IMGT and analyzed with immunoSEQ Analyzer, keeping only productive sequences. Clonality was computed as one minus Shannon entropy normalized by log2 of the number of productive unique sequences. Public and private clones were assessed among the 100 most prevalent clones of each patient and control. Susac-specific clones were defined as absent from healthy and MS cohorts, about 1,000 published viral clones and other ImmuneACCESS disease sequences. The public reads were run again by TCRdb, first through fastp at Q25 and then through MiXCR, and only productive beta chains were kept. Each CDR3 protein gets just one entry, which takes the most common genes and DNA from the rows behind it. In this record, the V and J calls reflect TCRdb's handling and not the investigators' own analysis. A total of about 120,000 distinct CDR3 sequences appear in this sample, 85% to 95% of them only once. The biggest ten clones account for 0.093% of the sample.

Peripheral blood CD8+ and CD4+ T cells from healthy donors, Susac syndrome patients and multiple sclerosis patients were profiled using high-throughput TCR beta sequencing. Treatment-naive patients with stable or active relapsing-remitting disease fulfilling revised McDonald criteria were used as multiple sclerosis controls. Bulk CD8+ and CD4+ T cells were purified by magnetic negative isolation, while CD8+ TEMRA cells were enriched using FACS. Blood was collected in EDTA tubes and processed within 24 hours, with PBMCs isolated through density gradient centrifugation. PBMCs intended for TCR sequencing were frozen in liquid nitrogen and were later thawed in a 37 degrees C water bath. A purity of at least 90% was achieved for sorted or isolated CD4+, CD8+ and CD8+ TEMRA cells. The junction carries 22 bases between V and J, which are trimmed by 2 bases and 5 bases respectively. CDR1 and CDR2 (SGHDT, YYEEEE) derive from the germline V gene. Measured from the cysteine to the phenylalanine, the CDR3 is 17 residues long. Only the CDR3 portion is preserved as DNA: 51 bases, with reading frame beginning at the first base.

The TCR was taken from a human donor with multiple sclerosis. The sequenced sample was CD4+ T cells from PBMCs. The chain is assembled from TRBV5-6 and TRBJ1-1; the D gene is perhaps TRBD1, on 6 matching bases. The sequenced DNA: TGTGCCAGCAGCTTCTCCCCACTGCAGGGGTATAAGACTGAAGCTTTCTTT. Translated, it reads CASSFSPLQGYKTEAFF.